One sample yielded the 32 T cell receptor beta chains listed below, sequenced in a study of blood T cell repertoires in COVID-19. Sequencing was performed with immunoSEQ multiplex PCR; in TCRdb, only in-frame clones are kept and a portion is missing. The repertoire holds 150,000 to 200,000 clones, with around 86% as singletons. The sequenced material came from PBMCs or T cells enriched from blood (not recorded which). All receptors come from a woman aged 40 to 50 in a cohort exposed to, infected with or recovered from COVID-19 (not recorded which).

This CDR3 reads CASSLGQGYRSPLHF. As DNA, the CDR3 is TGTGCCAGCAGCTTAGGACAGGGGTACAGGTCACCCCTCCACTTT. The chain links TRBV7-2 to TRBJ1-6, with 8 bases fitting TRBD1. Germline V CDR1 and CDR2: SGHTA, FQGNSA. V lost 1 base and J lost 10; bases outside the gene matches: 6. The CDR3 sequence is 15 residues long.

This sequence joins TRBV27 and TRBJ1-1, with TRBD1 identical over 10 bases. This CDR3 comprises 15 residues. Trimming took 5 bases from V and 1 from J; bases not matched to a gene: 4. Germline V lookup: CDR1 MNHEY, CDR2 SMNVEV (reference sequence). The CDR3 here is CASSPWDRGNTEAFF. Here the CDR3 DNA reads TGTGCCAGCAGTCCATGGGACAGGGGGAACACTGAAGCTTTCTTT.

The CDR3 loop reads CASSLPQGEAFF. DNA of the CDR3: TGTGCCAGCAGTTTACCTCAGGGTGAAGCTTTCTTT. V and J are TRBV27 and TRBJ1-1, with D possibly being TRBD1 (5 bases). CDR1 MNHEY and CDR2 SMNVEV come from the germline V gene (reference sequence). This CDR3 comprises 12 residues. Trimming stripped 2 bases from V and 7 bases from J, with 8 bases between.

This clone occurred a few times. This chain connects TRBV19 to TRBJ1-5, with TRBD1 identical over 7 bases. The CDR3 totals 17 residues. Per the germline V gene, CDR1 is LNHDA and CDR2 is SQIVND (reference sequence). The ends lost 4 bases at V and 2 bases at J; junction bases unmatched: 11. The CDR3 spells CASSKRVDRAGNQPQHF. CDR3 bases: TGTGCCAGTAGTAAGAGAGTCGACAGGGCCGGCAATCAGCCCCAGCATTTT.

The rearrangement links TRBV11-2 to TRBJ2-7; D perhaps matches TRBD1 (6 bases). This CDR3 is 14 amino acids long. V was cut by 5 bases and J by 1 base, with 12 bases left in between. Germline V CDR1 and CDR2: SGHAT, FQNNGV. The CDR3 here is CASSPRQVSYEQYF. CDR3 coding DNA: TGTGCCAGCAGCCCCCGACAGGTATCCTACGAGCAGTACTTC.

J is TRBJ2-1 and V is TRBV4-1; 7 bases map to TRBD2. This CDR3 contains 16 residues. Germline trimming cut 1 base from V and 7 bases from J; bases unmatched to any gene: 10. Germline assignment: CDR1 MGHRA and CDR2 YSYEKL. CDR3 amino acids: CASSQVDRGSGNEQFF. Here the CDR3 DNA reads TGCGCCAGCAGCCAAGTCGATCGCGGGAGCGGGAATGAGCAGTTCTTC.

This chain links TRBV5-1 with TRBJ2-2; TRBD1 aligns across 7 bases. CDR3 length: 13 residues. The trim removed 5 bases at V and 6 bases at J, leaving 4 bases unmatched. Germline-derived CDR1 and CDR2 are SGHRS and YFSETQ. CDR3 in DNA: TGCGCCAGCAGGGGGACAGTCGCCGGGGAGCTGTTTTTT. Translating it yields CASRGTVAGELFF.

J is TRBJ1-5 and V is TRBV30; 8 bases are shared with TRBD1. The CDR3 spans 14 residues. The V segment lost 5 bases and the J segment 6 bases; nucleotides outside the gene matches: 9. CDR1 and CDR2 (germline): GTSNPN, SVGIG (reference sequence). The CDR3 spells CAWSPGGAGQPQHF. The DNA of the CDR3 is TGTGCCTGGTCCCCAGGGGGCGCAGGTCAGCCCCAGCATTTT.

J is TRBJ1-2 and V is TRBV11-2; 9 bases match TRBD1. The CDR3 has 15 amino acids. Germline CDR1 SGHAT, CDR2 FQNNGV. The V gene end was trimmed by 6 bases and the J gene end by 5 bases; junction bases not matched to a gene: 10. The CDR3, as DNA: TGTGCCAGCAGAAGAGACAGGGGGTCTTCATATGGCTACACCTTC. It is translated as CASRRDRGSSYGYTF. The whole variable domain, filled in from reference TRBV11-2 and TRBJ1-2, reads EAGVAQSPRYKIIEKRQSVAFWCNPISGHATLYWYQQILGQGPKLLIQFQNNGVVDDSQLPKDRFSAERLKGVDSTLKIQPAKLEDSAVYLCASRRDRGSSYGYTFGSGTRLTVV.

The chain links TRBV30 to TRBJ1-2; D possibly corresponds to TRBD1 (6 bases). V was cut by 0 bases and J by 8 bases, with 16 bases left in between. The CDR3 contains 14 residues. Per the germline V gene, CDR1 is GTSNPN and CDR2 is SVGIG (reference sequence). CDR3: CAWSVFAGANGYTF. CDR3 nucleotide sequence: TGTGCCTGGAGTGTATTTGCAGGGGCAAACGGCTACACCTTC.

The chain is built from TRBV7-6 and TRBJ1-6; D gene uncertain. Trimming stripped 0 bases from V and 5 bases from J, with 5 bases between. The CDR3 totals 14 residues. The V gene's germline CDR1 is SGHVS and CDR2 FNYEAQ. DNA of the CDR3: TGTGCCAGCAGCTTAGCAGGAGATAATTCACCCCTCCACTTT. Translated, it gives CASSLAGDNSPLHF.

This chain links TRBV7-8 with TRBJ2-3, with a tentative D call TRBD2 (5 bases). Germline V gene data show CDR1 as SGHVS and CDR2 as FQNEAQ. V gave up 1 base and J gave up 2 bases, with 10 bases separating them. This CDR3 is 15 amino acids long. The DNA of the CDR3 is TGTGCCAGCAGCTTAGTAGCGAGGAACACAGATACGCAGTATTTT. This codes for CASSLVARNTDTQYF.

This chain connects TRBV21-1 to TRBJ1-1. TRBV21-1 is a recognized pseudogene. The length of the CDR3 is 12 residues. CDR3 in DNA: TGTGCCAGCAGCAAAGAGGAGGGGGAAGCTTTCTTT. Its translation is CASSKEEGEAFF.

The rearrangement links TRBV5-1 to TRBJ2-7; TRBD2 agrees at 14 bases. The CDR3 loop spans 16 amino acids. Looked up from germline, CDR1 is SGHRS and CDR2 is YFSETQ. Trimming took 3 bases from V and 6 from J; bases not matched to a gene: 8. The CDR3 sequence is CASSSGTSGSTGEQYF. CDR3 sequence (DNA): TGCGCCAGCAGCTCGGGGACTAGCGGGAGCACGGGCGAGCAGTACTTC.

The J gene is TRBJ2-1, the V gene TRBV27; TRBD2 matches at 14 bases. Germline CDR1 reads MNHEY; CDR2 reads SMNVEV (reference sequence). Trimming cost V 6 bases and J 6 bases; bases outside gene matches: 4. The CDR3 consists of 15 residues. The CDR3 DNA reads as TGTGCCAGCAGAGCCGGGACTAGCGGGGGCAATGAGCAGTTCTTC. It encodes CASRAGTSGGNEQFF.

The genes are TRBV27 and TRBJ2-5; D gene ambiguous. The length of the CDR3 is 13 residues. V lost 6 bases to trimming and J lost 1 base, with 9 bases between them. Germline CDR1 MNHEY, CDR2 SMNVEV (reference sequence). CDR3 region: CASRGRSQETQYF. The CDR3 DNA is TGTGCCAGCAGAGGCAGGTCCCAAGAGACCCAGTACTTC.

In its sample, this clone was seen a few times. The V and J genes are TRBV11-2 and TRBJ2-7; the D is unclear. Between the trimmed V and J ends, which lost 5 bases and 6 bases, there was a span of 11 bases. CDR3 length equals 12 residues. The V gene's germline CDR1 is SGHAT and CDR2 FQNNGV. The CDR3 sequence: CASSLGSGEQYF. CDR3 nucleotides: TGTGCCAGCAGCCTTGGATCGGGCGAGCAGTACTTC.

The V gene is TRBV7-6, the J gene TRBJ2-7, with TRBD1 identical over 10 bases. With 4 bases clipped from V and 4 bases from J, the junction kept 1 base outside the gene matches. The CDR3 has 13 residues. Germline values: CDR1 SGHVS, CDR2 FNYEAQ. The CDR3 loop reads CASSWDRGYEQYF. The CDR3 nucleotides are TGTGCCAGCAGCTGGGACAGGGGATACGAGCAGTACTTC.

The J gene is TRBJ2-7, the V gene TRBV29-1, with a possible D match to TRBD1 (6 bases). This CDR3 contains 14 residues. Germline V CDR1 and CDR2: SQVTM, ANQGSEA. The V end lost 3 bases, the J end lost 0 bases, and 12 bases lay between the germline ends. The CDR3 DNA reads TGCAGCGTTGATGGGGGCCCCAGCTCCTACGAGCAGTACTTC. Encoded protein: CSVDGGPSSYEQYF.

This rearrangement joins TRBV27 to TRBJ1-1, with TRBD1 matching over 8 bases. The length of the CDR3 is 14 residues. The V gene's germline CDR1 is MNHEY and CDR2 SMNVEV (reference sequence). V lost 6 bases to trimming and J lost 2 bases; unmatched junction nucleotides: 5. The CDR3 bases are TGTGCCAGCAGCAAAACAGGGGGAAACACTGAAGCTTTCTTT. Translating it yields CASSKTGGNTEAFF.

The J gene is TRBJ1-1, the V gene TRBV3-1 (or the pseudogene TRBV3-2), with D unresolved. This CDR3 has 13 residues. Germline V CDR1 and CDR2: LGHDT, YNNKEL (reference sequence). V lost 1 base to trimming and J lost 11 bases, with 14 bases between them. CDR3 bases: TGTGCCAGCAGCCAAGTGGGAGACACGAGCGCTTTCTTT. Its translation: CASSQVGDTSAFF.

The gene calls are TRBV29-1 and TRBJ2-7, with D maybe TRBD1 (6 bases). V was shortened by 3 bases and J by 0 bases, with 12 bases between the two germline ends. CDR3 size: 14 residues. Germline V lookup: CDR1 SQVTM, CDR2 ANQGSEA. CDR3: CSVEDRDTSYEQYF. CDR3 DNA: TGCAGCGTTGAGGACCGGGACACCTCCTACGAGCAGTACTTC.

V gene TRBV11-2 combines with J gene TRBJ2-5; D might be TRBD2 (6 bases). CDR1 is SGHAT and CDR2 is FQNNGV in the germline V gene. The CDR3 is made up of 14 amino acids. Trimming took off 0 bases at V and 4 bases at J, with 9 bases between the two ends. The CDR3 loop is CASSLEGGLETQYF. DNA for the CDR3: TGTGCCAGCAGCTTAGAGGGGGGATTAGAGACCCAGTACTTC.

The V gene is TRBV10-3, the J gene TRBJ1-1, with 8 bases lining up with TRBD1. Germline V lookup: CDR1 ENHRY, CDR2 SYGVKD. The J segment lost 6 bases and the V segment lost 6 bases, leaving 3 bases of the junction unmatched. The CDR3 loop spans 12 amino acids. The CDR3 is CAIRVQGAEAFF. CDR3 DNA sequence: TGTGCCATCAGGGTACAGGGGGCTGAAGCTTTCTTT.

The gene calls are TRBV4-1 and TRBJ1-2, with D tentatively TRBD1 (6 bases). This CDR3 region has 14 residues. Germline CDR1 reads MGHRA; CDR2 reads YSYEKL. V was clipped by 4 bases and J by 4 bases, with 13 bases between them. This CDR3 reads CASSPPGGPYGYTF. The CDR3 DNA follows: TGCGCCAGCAGCCCCCCGGGGGGCCCCTATGGCTACACCTTC.

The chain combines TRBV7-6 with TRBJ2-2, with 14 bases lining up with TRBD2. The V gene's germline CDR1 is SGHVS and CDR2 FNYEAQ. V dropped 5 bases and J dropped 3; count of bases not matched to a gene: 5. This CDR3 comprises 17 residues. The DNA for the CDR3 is TGTGCCAGCAGCCCTGGACTAGCGGGAGGATACACCGGGGAGCTGTTTTTT. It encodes CASSPGLAGGYTGELFF.

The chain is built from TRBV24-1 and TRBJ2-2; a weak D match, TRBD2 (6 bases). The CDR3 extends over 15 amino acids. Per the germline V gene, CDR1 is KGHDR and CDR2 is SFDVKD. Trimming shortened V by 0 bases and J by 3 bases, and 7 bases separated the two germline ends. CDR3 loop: CATSDLQRDTGELFF. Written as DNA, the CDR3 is TGTGCCACCAGTGATTTGCAGCGGGACACCGGGGAGCTGTTTTTT.

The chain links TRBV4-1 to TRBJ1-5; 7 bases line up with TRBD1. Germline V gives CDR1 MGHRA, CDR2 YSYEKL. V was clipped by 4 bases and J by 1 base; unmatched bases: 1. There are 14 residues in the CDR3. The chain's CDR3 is CASSPGQSNQPQHF. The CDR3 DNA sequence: TGCGCCAGCAGCCCGGGACAGAGCAATCAGCCCCAGCATTTT.

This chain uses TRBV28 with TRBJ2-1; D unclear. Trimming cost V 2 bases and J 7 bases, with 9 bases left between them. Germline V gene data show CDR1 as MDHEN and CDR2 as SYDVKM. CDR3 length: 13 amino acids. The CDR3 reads CASSLGLINEQFF. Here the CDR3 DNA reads TGTGCCAGCAGTTTAGGGCTTATAAATGAGCAGTTCTTC.

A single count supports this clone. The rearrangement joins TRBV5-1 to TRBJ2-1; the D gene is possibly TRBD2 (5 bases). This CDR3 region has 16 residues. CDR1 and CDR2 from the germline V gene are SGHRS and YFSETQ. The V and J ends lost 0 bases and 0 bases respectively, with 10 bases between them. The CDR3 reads CASSLATGSSYNEQFF. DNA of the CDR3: TGCGCCAGCAGCTTGGCGACGGGGAGCTCCTACAATGAGCAGTTCTTC.

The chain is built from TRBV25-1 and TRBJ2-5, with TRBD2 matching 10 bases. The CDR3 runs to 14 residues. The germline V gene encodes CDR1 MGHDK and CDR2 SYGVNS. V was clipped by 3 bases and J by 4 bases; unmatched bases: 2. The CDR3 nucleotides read TGTGCCAGCAGTGAGCCTAGCGGGAGAGAGACCCAGTACTTC. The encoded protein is CASSEPSGRETQYF.

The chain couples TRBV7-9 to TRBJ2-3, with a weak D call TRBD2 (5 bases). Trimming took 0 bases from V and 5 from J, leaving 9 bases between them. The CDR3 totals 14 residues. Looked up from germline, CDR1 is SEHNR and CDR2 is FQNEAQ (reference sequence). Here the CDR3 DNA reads TGTGCCAGCAGCTTAGCGGGAGTGGGAGATACGCAGTATTTT. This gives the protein CASSLAGVGDTQYF.